A single sample gave rise to the 10 T cell receptor beta chains below, sequenced in a study of blood T cell repertoires in COVID-19. The assay was immunoSEQ multiplex PCR, and TCRdb's table has in-frame clones only and misses some. The sample lists 90,000 to 120,000 clones, about three quarters occurring once. The sample taken for sequencing was peripheral blood. The receptors come from a man in his sixties or seventies with acute or convalescent COVID-19.

This clone came up once. The V and J genes are TRBV11-3 and TRBJ2-7, with D tentatively TRBD2 (6 bases). The germline V gene encodes CDR1 SGHNT and CDR2 YENEEA. V lost 5 bases and J lost 2, with 22 bases in between. The CDR3 is made up of 17 amino acids. CDR3 region: CASSLLDRDFDPYEQYF. The CDR3 region has the DNA TGTGCCAGCAGCCTATTAGACCGGGACTTCGACCCCTACGAGCAGTACTTC.

This clone has only one observation. The chain has TRBV11-1 and TRBJ1-6; 9 nucleotides align to TRBD1. After removal of 2 bases from V and 6 bases from J, the junction contained 5 bases not matched to a gene. Germline CDR1 SGHAT, CDR2 FQDESV (reference sequence). The CDR3 runs 16 residues. The CDR3 nucleotides read TGTGCCAGCAGCTTAATGCCGGGACAGGGTAATTCACCCCTCCACTTT. Translating it yields CASSLMPGQGNSPLHF.

The chain is built from TRBV7-3 and TRBJ2-3, with 7 bases lining up with TRBD2. Germline loops: CDR1 SGHTA, CDR2 FQGTGA. The V segment lost 1 base and the J segment 3 bases; nucleotides outside the gene matches: 1. This CDR3 comprises 14 residues. CDR3: CASSLMGGTDTQYF. The CDR3 nucleotides are TGTGCCAGCAGCTTAATGGGGGGGACAGATACGCAGTATTTT.

This clone showed up just a few times. The chain carries TRBV19 and TRBJ2-1; tentatively, D is TRBD1 (6 bases). Germline CDR1 LNHDA, CDR2 SQIVND (reference sequence). The V end was cut by 5 bases, the J end by 4 bases, with 18 bases between. CDR3 length: 16 residues. CDR3 in amino acids: CASSSPRTEAYNEQFF. CDR3 DNA: TGTGCCAGTAGTTCACCCCGGACAGAGGCTTACAATGAGCAGTTCTTC.

In its sample, this clone was seen a few times. This sequence joins TRBV5-1 and TRBJ2-3, with 9 bases identical to TRBD2. CDR3 size: 14 residues. Trimming at V came to 3 bases and at J to 6 bases, leaving 5 bases not matched to a gene. Germline CDR1 and CDR2: SGHRS and YFSETQ. CDR3 region: CASSSGGGADTQYF. The CDR3 DNA reads as TGCGCCAGCAGCTCCGGCGGGGGGGCGGATACGCAGTATTTT.

The chain employs TRBV5-1 and TRBJ1-1; TRBD1 is a possible D gene (6 bases). This CDR3 region has 15 residues. Trimming took 4 bases from V and 5 from J, leaving 18 bases between them. Germline V gene lookup returns CDR1 SGHRS and CDR2 YFSETQ. The CDR3 bases are TGCGCCAGCAGCGGGGTACAGGGACGAGGAACTGAAGCTTTCTTT. Translation: CASSGVQGRGTEAFF.

CDR3 protein: CASSLSNLAGYEQYF. The DNA for the CDR3 is TGTGCCAGCAGTTTATCGAACCTAGCGGGCTACGAGCAGTACTTC. This rearrangement joins TRBV27 to TRBJ2-7, with 8 bases lining up with TRBD2. Germline assignment: CDR1 MNHEY and CDR2 SMNVEV (reference sequence). V lost 0 bases and J lost 3; bases outside the gene matches: 4. The length of the CDR3 is 15 residues.

The gene calls are TRBV6-1 and TRBJ2-1, with D maybe TRBD2 (7 bases). Looked up from germline, CDR1 is MNHNS and CDR2 is SASEGT. This CDR3 contains 12 residues. V was clipped by 5 bases and J by 6 bases, with 8 bases between them. In DNA form, the CDR3 reads TGTGCCAGCAGTAGGGGGGGCAATGAGCAGTTCTTC. Translating gives CASSRGGNEQFF.

The chain links TRBV7-8 to TRBJ2-7; perhaps TRBD2 as D (5 bases). Germline V gives CDR1 SGHVS, CDR2 FQNEAQ. The germline V and J ends were trimmed by 2 bases and 0 bases, with 11 bases remaining between them. CDR3 length: 15 amino acids. CDR3 protein: CASSLRVRDSYEQYF. DNA for the CDR3: TGTGCCAGCAGCTTACGGGTGAGGGACTCCTACGAGCAGTACTTC. Looking up the rest from reference TRBV7-8 and TRBJ2-7 gives the full variable domain: GAGVSQSPRYKVAKRGQDVALRCDPISGHVSLFWYQQALGQGPEFLTYFQNEAQLDKSGLPSDRFFAERPEGSVSTLKIQRTQQEDSAVYLCASSLRVRDSYEQYFGPGTRLTVT.

V is TRBV5-4 and J is TRBJ1-5, with 11 bases aligning to TRBD1. This CDR3 has 15 residues. V was pared by 4 bases and J by 6 bases, with 6 bases of the junction left unmatched. Per germline, CDR1 SGHNT and CDR2 YYREEE (reference sequence). The CDR3 loop reads CASSLDRGLGQPQHF. CDR3 DNA: TGTGCCAGCAGCCTGGACAGGGGGCTTGGTCAGCCCCAGCATTTT. Drawing the rest from reference TRBV5-4 and TRBJ1-5, the complete variable domain is ETGVTQSPTHLIKTRGQQVTLRCSSQSGHNTVSWYQQALGQGPQFIFQYYREEENGRGNFPPRFSGLQFPNYSSELNVNALELDDSALYLCASSLDRGLGQPQHFGDGTRLSIL.